This record covers a single TCR beta chain. Newly diagnosed patients aged 18 to 65 had hyperthyroidism of under 2 months' duration. Clinical symptoms, serum thyroxine and TRAb, thyroid ultrasound and orbital computed tomography were used for the diagnoses. This sample is drawn from a study of T cells in Graves' hyperthyroidism and ophthalmopathy. Study summary: Peripheral blood was taken when the disease was first diagnosed, before any treatment began.

RNA transcripts yielded amplified TCR beta CDR3 regions. Using the HTBI primer set, a first-round RT-PCR was run on the TCR CDR3. MiXCR was run by TCRdb on the multiplex PCR reads, yielding one entry per CDR3 protein. The sample lists more than 300,000 distinct CDR3 sequences, about 18% occurring once. Per the germline V gene, CDR1 is SNHLY and CDR2 is FYNNEI. This CDR3 has 13 residues. V was clipped by 7 bases and J by 8 bases, with 15 bases between them. The receptor's source is a woman in her twenties or thirties with Graves' hyperthyroidism that later progressed to Graves' ophthalmopathy. This chain connects TRBV2 to TRBJ2-1; D possibly corresponds to TRBD1 (5 bases). Source material: blood. The DNA of the CDR3 is TGTGCCAGCAACACAGGAGAGAGGTATGAGCAGTTCTTC. Translation gives CASNTGERYEQFF.